The clone carrying this T cell receptor (beta chain) is categorized as medium-sized. This entry belongs to a study of immune characterization of retroperitoneal liposarcoma. A single record per CDR3 protein comes from TCRdb applying MiXCR to the PCR reads. The sample shows some 8,200 distinct CDR3 sequences, roughly 39% of them seen only once. CDR1 and CDR2 from the germline V gene are SGHTA and FQGNSA. There are 15 residues in the CDR3. Trimming removed 5 bases at V and 5 bases at J, with 17 bases between. The specimen sequenced was tumor tissue. The sequence derives from a male donor with retroperitoneal liposarcoma. V gene TRBV7-2 combines with J gene TRBJ2-3; the D gene could be TRBD1 or TRBD2 (5 bases each). The CDR3 sequence is CASSLGTAGGDTQYF. CDR3 sequence (DNA): TGTGCCAGCAGCCTTGGGACGGCAGGTGGAGATACGCAGTATTTT.